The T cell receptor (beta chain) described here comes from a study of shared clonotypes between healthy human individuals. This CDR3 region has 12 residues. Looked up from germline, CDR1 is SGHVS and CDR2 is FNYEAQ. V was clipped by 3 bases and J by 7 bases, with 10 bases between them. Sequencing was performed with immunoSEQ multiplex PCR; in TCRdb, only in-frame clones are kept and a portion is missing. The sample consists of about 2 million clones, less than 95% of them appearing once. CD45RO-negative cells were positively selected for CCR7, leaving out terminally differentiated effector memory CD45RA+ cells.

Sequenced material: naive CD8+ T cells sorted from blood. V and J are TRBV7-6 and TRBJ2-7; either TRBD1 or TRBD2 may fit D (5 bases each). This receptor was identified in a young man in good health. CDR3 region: CASSLPGREQYF. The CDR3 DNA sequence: TGTGCCAGCAGCTTGCCGGGACGGGAGCAGTACTTC.